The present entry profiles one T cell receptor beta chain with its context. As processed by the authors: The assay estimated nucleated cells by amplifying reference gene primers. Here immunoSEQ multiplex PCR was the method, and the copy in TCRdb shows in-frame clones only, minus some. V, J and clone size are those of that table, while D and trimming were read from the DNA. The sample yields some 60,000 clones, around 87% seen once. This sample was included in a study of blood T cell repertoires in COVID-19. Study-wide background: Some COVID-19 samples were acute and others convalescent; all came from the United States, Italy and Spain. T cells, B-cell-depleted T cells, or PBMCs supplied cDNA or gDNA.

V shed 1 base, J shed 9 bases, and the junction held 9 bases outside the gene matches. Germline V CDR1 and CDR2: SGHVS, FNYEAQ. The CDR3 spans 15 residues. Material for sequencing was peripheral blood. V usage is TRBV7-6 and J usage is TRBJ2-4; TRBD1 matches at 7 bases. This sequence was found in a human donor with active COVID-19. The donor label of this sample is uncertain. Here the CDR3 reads CASSLERIAGGIQYF. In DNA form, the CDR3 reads TGTGCCAGCAGCTTAGAACGGATAGCAGGGGGCATTCAGTACTTC. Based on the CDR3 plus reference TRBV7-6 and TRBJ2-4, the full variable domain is GAGVSQSPRYKVTKRGQDVALRCDPISGHVSLYWYRQALGQGPEFLTYFNYEAQQDKSGLPNDRFSAERPEGSISTLTIQRTEQRDSAMYRCASSLERIAGGIQYFGAGTRLSVL.